This is a list of T cell receptor beta chains from one sample in a study of shared clonotypes between healthy human individuals. TCRdb's table, derived via immunoSEQ multiplex PCR, lists solely in-frame clones and lacks some. The profile covers millions of clones, with around nine tenths appearing a single time and roughly 0.14% taken by the ten largest. The specimen sequenced was naive CD4+ T cells sorted from blood. These receptors all come from a man between 18 and 35 years old in good health. Both conserved end residues are part of each CDR3. The D gene is left open where the match is weak. Size is stated for part of the rows, as once, few or many counts, or as a class when the clone is expanded.

v_call	clone_size	j_call	d_call	cdr3_nt	cdr3_aa
TRBV7-2	NA	TRBJ2-2	TRBD1	TGTGCCAGCAGCAAGTCCCCGACAGGGGCCGGGGAGCTGTTTTTT	CASSKSPTGAGELFF
TRBV6-1	NA	TRBJ2-1	NA	TGTGCCAGCAGCCCGGGGGTGGGCCTTAACAATGAGCAGTTCTTC	CASSPGVGLNNEQFF
TRBV6-6	NA	TRBJ2-7	TRBD1	TGTGCCAGCAGTTACCGGACAGGGTACTACGAGCAGTACTTC	CASSYRTGYYEQYF
TRBV10-2	NA	TRBJ2-3	TRBD2	TGCGCCAGCAGGGTTAGCGGGAACTCAGATACGCAGTATTTT	CASRVSGNSDTQYF
TRBV5-4	NA	TRBJ1-2	NA	TGTGCCAGCAGCTCCAAATCTACACCGGGGGGCTATGGCTACACCTTC	CASSSKSTPGGYGYTF
TRBV7-2	NA	TRBJ2-7	NA	TGTGCCAGCAGCTTGCCAGAGAGCTCCTACGAGCAGTACTTC	CASSLPESSYEQYF
TRBV29-1	NA	TRBJ2-7	NA	TGCAGCGTTTCTGGACGTTACTCCTACGAGCAGTACTTC	CSVSGRYSYEQYF
TRBV6-1	NA	TRBJ1-4	NA	TGTGCCAGCAGTGAAACCCAGATTCTAAGTGAAAAACTGTTTTTT	CASSETQILSEKLFF
TRBV6-1	NA	TRBJ2-7	TRBD2	TGTGCCAGCAGTACCCATCTAGCGGGAGTCTACGAGCAGTACTTC	CASSTHLAGVYEQYF
TRBV5-5	NA	TRBJ1-4	NA	TGTGCCAGCAGCTTAATGGGAAAATCATCTAATGAAAAACTGTTTTTT	CASSLMGKSSNEKLFF
TRBV18	NA	TRBJ2-7	NA	TGTGCCAGCTCACCATACGGACCGGGCTACGAGCAGTACTTC	CASSPYGPGYEQYF
TRBV5-1	NA	TRBJ1-4	NA	TGCGCCAGCAGACAGGTTTCTTCAACTAATGAAAAACTGTTTTTT	CASRQVSSTNEKLFF
TRBV5-1	NA	TRBJ2-7	NA	TGCGCCAGCAGCCGAACCCCCCAACAATCCTACGAGCAGTACTTC	CASSRTPQQSYEQYF
TRBV4-2	NA	TRBJ1-1	NA	TGTGCCAGCAGCTTGAGCCTTACCTCGAACACTGAAGCTTTCTTT	CASSLSLTSNTEAFF
TRBV10-2	NA	TRBJ1-1	NA	TGCGCCAGCAGTGGGCCAGTTGGGACTGAAGCTTTCTTT	CASSGPVGTEAFF
TRBV7-6	NA	TRBJ1-5	NA	TGTGCCAGCAGCCCAGGAGTAGCTCAGCCCCAGCATTTT	CASSPGVAQPQHF
TRBV7-2	once	TRBJ1-6	NA	TGTGCCAGCAGCACCTACGGACAGTTAAATAATTCACCCCTCCACTTT	CASSTYGQLNNSPLHF
TRBV7-3	NA	TRBJ2-7	TRBD1	TGTGCCAGCAGCTTCGGACAGGGGTACGAGCAGTACTTC	CASSFGQGYEQYF
TRBV6-5	NA	TRBJ1-2	TRBD1	TGTGCCAGCAGTTACTCGGGGTATCAGGGGGCCGGCGGCTACACCTTC	CASSYSGYQGAGGYTF
TRBV11-1	NA	TRBJ1-3	NA	TGTGCCAGCAGTCTTGATCGGGGGGTGATTTCTGGAAACACCATATATTTT	CASSLDRGVISGNTIYF
TRBV5-5	NA	TRBJ2-7	TRBD2	TGTGCCAGCAGACCGACTAGCGGAGCAAGGTACGAGCAGTACTTC	CASRPTSGARYEQYF
TRBV19	NA	TRBJ2-5	TRBD2	TGTGCCAGTTCCGGGACTAGCGGGGGGCAAGAGACCCAGTACTTC	CASSGTSGGQETQYF
TRBV13	NA	TRBJ1-1	NA	TGTGCCAGCAATGAGGCCAATTGGGGGTACACTGAAGCTTTCTTT	CASNEANWGYTEAFF
TRBV6-5	NA	TRBJ2-1	TRBD2	TGTGCCAGCCGTACTAGCGACTCCTACAATGAGCAGTTCTTC	CASRTSDSYNEQFF
TRBV10-3	NA	TRBJ1-4	TRBD1	TGTGCCATCAGTGAAACAGGGGGAGTTGAAAAACTGTTTTTT	CAISETGGVEKLFF
TRBV11-2	NA	TRBJ2-7	NA	TGTGCCAGCAGGCCCCCCAACGGCGAGCAGTACTTC	CASRPPNGEQYF
TRBV5-1	few	TRBJ2-1	TRBD2	TGCGCCAGCAGTACATTAGCGGGATTGGAGCAGTTCTTC	CASSTLAGLEQFF
TRBV7-2	NA	TRBJ2-2	TRBD2	TGTGCCAGCAGCTTAGGGCTAGCGGGAAACACCGGGGAGCTGTTTTTT	CASSLGLAGNTGELFF
TRBV6-6	NA	TRBJ1-4	TRBD1	TGTGCCAGCAGTAGAGGACAGGGGGGCGAAAAACTGTTTTTT	CASSRGQGGEKLFF
TRBV18	NA	TRBJ1-6	TRBD1	TGTGCCAGCTCACCTTACAGGGGGCTGTCACCCCTCCACTTT	CASSPYRGLSPLHF
TRBV19	NA	TRBJ2-1	TRBD2	TGTGCCAGTAGTATTGGTACTAGCGGGTACAATGAGCAGTTCTTC	CASSIGTSGYNEQFF
TRBV5-6	NA	TRBJ1-5	NA	TGTGCCAGCAGCTCGGGTTTAAGCAATCAGCCCCAGCATTTT	CASSSGLSNQPQHF
TRBV6-5	NA	TRBJ2-3	TRBD2	TGTGCCAGCAGCCGCGGGAGTAACACAGATACGCAGTATTTT	CASSRGSNTDTQYF
TRBV6-5	NA	TRBJ1-3	TRBD1	TGTGCCAGCAGATCCGACAGGGTGCTTGGAAACACCATATATTTT	CASRSDRVLGNTIYF
TRBV18	NA	TRBJ2-1	NA	TGTGCCAGCTCAAGGGTTGTGTCCTACAATGAGCAGTTCTTC	CASSRVVSYNEQFF
TRBV7-2	NA	TRBJ2-7	TRBD1	TGTGCCAGCAGGAACACAGGGGCCCCCTCCTACGAGCAGTACTTC	CASRNTGAPSYEQYF
TRBV28	NA	TRBJ2-7	NA	TGTGCCAGCAGTACCCCGCGAAGGGGCGCGGACGAGCAGTACTTC	CASSTPRRGADEQYF
TRBV7-2	NA	TRBJ1-4	TRBD1	TGTGCCAGCAGCTTAACAGGGGGCCGTACTTATGAAAAACTGTTTTTT	CASSLTGGRTYEKLFF
TRBV6-5	NA	TRBJ1-5	NA	TGTGCCAGCAGCGACAGGTATAGCAATCAGCCCCAGCATTTT	CASSDRYSNQPQHF
TRBV5-4	NA	TRBJ2-5	TRBD2	TGTGCCAGCAGCTTGGCTTCTCGGGGGGGTCAAGAGACCCAGTACTTC	CASSLASRGGQETQYF
TRBV30	NA	TRBJ2-5	NA	TGTGCCTGGACTCAGGGAGTACGGGAGACCCAGTACTTC	CAWTQGVRETQYF
TRBV18	NA	TRBJ2-7	TRBD1	TGTGCCAGCTCACGAAACCGGGACAGGGTTGCCGAGCAGTACTTC	CASSRNRDRVAEQYF
TRBV6-1	NA	TRBJ2-7	NA	TGTGCCAGCAGTGAAGCCCCATCCGGGAGCCCGTACTTC	CASSEAPSGSPYF
TRBV28	NA	TRBJ2-1	TRBD2	TGTGCCAGCAGTTTAGAGAGCGGGGGAAGGTATGAGCAGTTCTTC	CASSLESGGRYEQFF
TRBV30	NA	TRBJ1-2	NA	TGTGCCTGGAGCGGTGGTTTTGGTTATGGCTACACCTTC	CAWSGGFGYGYTF
TRBV6-1	once	TRBJ2-3	NA	TGTGCCAGCAGACGGGTTAGGCAAGTCACAGATACGCAGTATTTT	CASRRVRQVTDTQYF
TRBV11-2	NA	TRBJ2-3	TRBD2	TGTGCCAGCAGCTCCAACGGACTAGCTCAAGAAGATACGCAGTATTTT	CASSSNGLAQEDTQYF
TRBV5-1	NA	TRBJ2-2	NA	TGCGCCAGCAGCTTGGAGGGTAACACCGGGGAGCTGTTTTTT	CASSLEGNTGELFF
TRBV5-4	NA	TRBJ2-3	NA	TGTGCCAGCAGCTTGGCCAACAGGGCCTCCACAGATACGCAGTATTTT	CASSLANRASTDTQYF
TRBV5-6	NA	TRBJ1-1	NA	TGTGCCAGCGTGGCAGGGATGAACACTGAAGCTTTCTTT	CASVAGMNTEAFF
TRBV2	NA	TRBJ1-5	NA	TGTGCCAGCAGTGACGTCGGCTTAGATCAGCCCCAGCATTTT	CASSDVGLDQPQHF
TRBV9	few	TRBJ1-5	NA	TGTGCCAGCAGCGACGGCTATAGCAATCAGCCCCAGCATTTT	CASSDGYSNQPQHF
TRBV6-6	NA	TRBJ1-6	NA	TGTGCCAGCAGTGCCCGGGACGGGAATTCACCCCTCCACTTT	CASSARDGNSPLHF
TRBV2	NA	TRBJ2-2	TRBD1	TGTGCCAGCAAGGGACAGGGGAACACCGGGGAGCTGTTTTTT	CASKGQGNTGELFF
TRBV7-2	NA	TRBJ1-3	TRBD1	TGTGCCAGCAGCTTATCCGGGACAGCAAACTCTGGAAACACCATATATTTT	CASSLSGTANSGNTIYF